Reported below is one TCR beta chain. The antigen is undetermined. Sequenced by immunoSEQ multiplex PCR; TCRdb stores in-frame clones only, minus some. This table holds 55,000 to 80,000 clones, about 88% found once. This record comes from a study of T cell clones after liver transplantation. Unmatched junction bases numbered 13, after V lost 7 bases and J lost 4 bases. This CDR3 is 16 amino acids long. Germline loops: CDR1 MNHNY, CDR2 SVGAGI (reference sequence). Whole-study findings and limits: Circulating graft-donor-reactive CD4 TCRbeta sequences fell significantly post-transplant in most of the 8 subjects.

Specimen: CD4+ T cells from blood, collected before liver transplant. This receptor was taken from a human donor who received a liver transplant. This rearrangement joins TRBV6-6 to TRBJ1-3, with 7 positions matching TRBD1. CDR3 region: CASTGLGQRIGNTIYF. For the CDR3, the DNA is TGTGCCAGCACCGGATTGGGACAGAGAATAGGAAACACCATATATTTT.